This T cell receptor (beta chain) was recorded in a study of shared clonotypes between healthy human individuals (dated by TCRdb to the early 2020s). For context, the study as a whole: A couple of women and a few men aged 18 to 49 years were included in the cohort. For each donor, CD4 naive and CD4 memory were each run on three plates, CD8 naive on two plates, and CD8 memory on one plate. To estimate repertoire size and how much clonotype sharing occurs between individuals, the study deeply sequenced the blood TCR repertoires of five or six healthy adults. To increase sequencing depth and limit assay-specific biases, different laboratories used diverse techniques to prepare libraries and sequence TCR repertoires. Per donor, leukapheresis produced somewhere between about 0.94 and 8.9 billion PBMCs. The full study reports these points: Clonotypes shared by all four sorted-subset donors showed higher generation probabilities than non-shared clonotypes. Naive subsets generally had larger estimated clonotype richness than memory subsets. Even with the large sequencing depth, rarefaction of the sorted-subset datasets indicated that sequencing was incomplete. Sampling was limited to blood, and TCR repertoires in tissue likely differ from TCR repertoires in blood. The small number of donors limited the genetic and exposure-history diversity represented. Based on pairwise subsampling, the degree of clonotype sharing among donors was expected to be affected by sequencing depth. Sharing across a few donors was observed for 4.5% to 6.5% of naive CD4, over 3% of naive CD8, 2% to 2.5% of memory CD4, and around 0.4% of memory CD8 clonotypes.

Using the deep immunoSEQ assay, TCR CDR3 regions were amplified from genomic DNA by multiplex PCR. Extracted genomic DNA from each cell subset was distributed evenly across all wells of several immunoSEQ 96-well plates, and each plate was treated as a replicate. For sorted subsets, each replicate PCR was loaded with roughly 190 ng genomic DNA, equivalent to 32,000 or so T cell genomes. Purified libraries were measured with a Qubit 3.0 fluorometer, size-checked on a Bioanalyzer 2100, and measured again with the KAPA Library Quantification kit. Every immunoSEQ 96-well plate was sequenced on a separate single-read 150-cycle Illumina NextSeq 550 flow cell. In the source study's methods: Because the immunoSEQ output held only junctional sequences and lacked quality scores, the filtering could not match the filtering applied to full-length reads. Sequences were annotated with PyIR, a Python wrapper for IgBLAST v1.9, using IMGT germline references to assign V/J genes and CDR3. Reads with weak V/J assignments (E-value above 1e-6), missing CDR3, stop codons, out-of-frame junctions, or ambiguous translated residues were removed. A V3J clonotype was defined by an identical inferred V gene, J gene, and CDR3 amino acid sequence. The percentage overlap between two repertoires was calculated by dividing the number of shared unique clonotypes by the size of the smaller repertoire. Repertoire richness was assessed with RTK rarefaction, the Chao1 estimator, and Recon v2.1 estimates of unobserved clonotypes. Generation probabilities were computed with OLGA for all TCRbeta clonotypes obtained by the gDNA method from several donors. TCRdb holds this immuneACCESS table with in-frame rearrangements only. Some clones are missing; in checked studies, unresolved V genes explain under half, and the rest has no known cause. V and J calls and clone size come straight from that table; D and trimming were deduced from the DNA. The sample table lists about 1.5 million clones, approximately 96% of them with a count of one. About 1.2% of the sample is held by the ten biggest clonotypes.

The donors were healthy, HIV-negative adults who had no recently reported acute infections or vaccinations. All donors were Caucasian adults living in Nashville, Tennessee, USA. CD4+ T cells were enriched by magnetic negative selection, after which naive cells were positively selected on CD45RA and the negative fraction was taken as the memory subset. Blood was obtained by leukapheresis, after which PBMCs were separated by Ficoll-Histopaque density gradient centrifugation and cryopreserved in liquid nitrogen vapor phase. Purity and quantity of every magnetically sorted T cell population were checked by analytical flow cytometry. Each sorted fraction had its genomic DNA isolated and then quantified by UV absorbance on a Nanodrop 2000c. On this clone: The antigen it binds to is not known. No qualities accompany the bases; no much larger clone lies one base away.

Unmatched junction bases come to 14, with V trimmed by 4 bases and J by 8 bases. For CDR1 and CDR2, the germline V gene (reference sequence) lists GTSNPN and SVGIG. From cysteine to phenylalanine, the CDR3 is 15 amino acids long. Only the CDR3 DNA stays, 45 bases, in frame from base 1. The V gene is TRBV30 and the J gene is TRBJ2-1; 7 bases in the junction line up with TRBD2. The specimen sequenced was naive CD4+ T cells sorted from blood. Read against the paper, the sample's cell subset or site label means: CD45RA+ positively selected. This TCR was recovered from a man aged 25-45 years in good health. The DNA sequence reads TGTGCCTGGACCTCCGATCCGGGACTATTCTATGAGCAGTTCTTC. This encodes CAWTSDPGLFYEQFF.